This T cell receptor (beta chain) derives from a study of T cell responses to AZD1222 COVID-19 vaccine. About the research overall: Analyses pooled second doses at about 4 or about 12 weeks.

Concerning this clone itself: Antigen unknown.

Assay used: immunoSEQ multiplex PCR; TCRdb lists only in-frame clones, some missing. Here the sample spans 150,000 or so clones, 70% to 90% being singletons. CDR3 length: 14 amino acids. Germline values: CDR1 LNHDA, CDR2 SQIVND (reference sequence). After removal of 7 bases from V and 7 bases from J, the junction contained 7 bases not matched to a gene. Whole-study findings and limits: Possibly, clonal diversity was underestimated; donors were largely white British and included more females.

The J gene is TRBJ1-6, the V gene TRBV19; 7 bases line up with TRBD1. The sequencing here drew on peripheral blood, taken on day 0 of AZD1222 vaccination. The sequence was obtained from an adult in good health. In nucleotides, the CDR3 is TGTGCCAGTAAACCGGGACAGCCAAATTCACCCCTCCACTTT. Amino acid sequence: CASKPGQPNSPLHF.